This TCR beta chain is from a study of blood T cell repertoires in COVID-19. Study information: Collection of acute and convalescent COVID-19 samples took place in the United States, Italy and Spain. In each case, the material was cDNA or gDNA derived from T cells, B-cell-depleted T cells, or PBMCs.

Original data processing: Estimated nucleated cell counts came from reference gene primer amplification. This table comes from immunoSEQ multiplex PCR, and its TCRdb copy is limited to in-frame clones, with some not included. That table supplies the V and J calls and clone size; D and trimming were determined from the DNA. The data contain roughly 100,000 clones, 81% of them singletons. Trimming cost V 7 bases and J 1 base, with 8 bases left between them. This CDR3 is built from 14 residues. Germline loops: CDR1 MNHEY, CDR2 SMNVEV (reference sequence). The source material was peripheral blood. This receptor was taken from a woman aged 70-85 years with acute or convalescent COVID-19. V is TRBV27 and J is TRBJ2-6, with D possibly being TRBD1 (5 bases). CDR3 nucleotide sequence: TGTGCCAGCACCTCAGGGTCTGGGGCCAACGTCCTGACTTTC. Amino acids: CASTSGSGANVLTF.